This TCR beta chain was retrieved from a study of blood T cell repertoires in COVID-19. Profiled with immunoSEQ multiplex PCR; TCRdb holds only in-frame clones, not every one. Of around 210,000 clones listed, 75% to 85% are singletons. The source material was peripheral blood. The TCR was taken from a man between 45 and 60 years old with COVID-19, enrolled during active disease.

The CDR3 loop is CAWRDSTFEKLFF. The DNA for the CDR3 is TGTGCCTGGAGAGACAGTACTTTCGAAAAACTGTTTTTT. The V gene is TRBV30, the J gene TRBJ1-4; D perhaps matches TRBD1 (5 bases). From germline, CDR1 is GTSNPN and CDR2 SVGIG (reference sequence). CDR3 length equals 13 residues. Trimming took off 3 bases at V and 8 bases at J, with 13 bases between the two ends.